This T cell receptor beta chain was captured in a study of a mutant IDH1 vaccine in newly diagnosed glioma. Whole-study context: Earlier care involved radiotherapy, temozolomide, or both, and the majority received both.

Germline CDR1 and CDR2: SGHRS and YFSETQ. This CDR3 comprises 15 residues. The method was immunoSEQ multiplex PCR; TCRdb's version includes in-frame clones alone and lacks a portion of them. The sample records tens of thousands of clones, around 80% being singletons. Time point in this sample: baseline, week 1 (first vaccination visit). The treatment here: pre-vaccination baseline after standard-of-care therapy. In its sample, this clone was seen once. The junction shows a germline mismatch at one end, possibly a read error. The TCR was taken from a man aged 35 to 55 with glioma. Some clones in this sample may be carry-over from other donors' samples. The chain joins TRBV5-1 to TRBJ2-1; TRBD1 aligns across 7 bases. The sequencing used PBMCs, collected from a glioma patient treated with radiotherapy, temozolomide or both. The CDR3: CASSPRTGTANGQFF. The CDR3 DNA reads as TGCGCCAGCAGCCCGCGGACAGGCACTGCGAATGGGCAGTTCTTC.